The following is a TCR beta chain sequence with its context. Its antigen remains unidentified. This entry comes from a study of cytomegalovirus exposure and HLA in healthy donors. Study results and limitations: Per a prior analysis, the majority of TCR beta V segments were productive roughly 87% or roughly 30% of the time.

Vbeta (60) and Jbeta (13) primers were used in the PCR. Only in-frame clones appear in the TCRdb table, and some are missing; sequencing was by immunoSEQ multiplex PCR. The table includes about 130,000 clones, over 75% detected once. The CDR3 covers 15 residues. V was trimmed by 5 bases and J by 0 bases, leaving 10 bases between them. The germline V gene has CDR1 PRHDT and CDR2 FYEKMQ (reference sequence). Sequencing used PBMCs. The origin of this receptor is a man between 18 and 29 years old in good health and CMV-seropositive. V gene TRBV13 combines with J gene TRBJ1-4; unclear D gene. The CDR3 reads CASSTRQATNEKLFF. CDR3 nucleotides: TGTGCCAGCAGCACGAGACAAGCAACTAATGAAAAACTGTTTTTT.